The present entry profiles one T cell receptor (beta chain) with its context. The data stem from a study of blood T cell repertoires in COVID-19. At the level of the study: The study drew acute and convalescent COVID-19 samples from the United States, Italy and Spain.

The table came from immunoSEQ multiplex PCR; TCRdb's copy has only in-frame clones and leaves some out. Seen here are 25,000 to 30,000 clones, approximately 80% observed once, and the top ten hold 45% to 50%. The germline V gene has CDR1 MNHEY and CDR2 SVGAGI. The CDR3 spans 14 residues. Trimming removed 2 bases from V and 9 bases from J, with 17 bases in between. Sequenced input: peripheral blood. This TCR was recovered from a woman aged 70-85 years with acute or convalescent COVID-19. The V call is TRBV6-5, the J call TRBJ2-7; TRBD2 might be the D (6 bases). The CDR3 is CASSYDLTSGGQYF. In DNA, the CDR3 is TGTGCCAGCAGTTACGACCTCACCTCCGGGGGGCAGTACTTC.